This TCR beta chain was sequenced for a study of T cell repertoires in cytomegalovirus infection. TCRdb redid the calling of the reads with MiXCR, one entry per CDR3 protein. Among some 480,000 distinct CDR3 sequences listed, 30% to 40% were seen once. The V gene lost 10 bases and the J gene lost 6 bases, with 18 bases spanning the gap. CDR3 length: 14 amino acids. Germline values: CDR1 MNHNS, CDR2 SASEGT. On this clonotype itself: Its antigen is not known.

This sequence originates from a human donor in good health (CMV status not recorded). Some clones in this sample may be carry-over from other donors' samples. The chain combines TRBV6-1 with TRBJ2-2; D gene unclear. The material sequenced was cultured PBMCs, taken from culture after CMV antigen stimulation. The chain's CDR3 is CATTGTIFPGELFF. The CDR3 DNA follows: TGTGCCACCACGGGCACGATTTTCCCCGGGGAGCTGTTTTTT.